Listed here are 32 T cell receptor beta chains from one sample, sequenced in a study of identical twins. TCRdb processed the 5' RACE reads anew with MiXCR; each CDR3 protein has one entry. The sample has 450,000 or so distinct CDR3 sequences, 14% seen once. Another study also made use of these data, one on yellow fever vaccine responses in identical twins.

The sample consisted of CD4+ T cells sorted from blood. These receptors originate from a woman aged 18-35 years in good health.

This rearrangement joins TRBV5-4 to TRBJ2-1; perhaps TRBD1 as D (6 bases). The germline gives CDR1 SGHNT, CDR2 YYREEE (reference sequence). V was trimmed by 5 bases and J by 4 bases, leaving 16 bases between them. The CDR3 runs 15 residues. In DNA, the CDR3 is TGTGCCAGCAGAATGGACCTCCAGGGGTACAATGAGCAGTTCTTC. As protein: CASRMDLQGYNEQFF.

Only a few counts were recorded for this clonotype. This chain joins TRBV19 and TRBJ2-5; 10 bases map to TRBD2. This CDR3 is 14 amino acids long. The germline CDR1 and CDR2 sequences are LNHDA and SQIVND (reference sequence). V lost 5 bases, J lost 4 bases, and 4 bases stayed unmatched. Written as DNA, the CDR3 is TGTGCCAGTAGTCTAGCGGGAGTTCCAGAGACCCAGTACTTC. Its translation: CASSLAGVPETQYF.

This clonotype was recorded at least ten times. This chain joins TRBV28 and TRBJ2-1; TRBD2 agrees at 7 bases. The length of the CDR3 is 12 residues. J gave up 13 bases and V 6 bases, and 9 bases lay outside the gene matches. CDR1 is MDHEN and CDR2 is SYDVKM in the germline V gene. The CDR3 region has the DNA TGTGCCAGCAGCTCGAGGACTAGGTCACAGTTCTTC. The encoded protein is CASSSRTRSQFF. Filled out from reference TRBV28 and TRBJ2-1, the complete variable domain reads DVKVTQSSRYLVKRTGEKVFLECVQDMDHENMFWYRQDPGLGLRLIYFSYDVKMKEKGDIPEGYSVSREKKERFSLILESASTNQTSMYLCASSSRTRSQFFGPGTRLTVL.

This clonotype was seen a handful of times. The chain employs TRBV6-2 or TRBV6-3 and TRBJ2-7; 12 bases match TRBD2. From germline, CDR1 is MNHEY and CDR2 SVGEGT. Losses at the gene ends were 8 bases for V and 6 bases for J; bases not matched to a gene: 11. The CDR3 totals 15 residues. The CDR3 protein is CASGILTSGSREQYF. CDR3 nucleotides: TGTGCCAGCGGAATACTGACTAGCGGGAGCCGCGAGCAGTACTTC.

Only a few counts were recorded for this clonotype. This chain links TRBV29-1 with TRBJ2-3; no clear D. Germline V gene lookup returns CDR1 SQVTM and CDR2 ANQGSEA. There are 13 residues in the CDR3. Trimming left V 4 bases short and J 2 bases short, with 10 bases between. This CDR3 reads CSVVKDITDTQYF. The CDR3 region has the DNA TGCAGCGTTGTAAAGGATATCACAGATACGCAGTATTTT.

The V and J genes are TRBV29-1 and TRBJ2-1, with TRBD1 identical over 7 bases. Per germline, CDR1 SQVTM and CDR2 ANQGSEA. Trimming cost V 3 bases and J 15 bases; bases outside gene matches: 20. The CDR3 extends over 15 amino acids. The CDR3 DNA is TGCAGCGTTGAGGCTAGGGTACCGGGACAGCTGACGGGGTTCTTC. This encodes CSVEARVPGQLTGFF.

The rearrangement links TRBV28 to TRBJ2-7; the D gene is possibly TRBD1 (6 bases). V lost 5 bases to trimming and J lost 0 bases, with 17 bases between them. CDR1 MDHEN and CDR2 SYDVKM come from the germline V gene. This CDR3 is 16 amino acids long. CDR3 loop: CASSAPDRSSSYEQYF. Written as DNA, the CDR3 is TGTGCCAGCAGTGCCCCTGACAGGAGCAGCTCCTACGAGCAGTACTTC.

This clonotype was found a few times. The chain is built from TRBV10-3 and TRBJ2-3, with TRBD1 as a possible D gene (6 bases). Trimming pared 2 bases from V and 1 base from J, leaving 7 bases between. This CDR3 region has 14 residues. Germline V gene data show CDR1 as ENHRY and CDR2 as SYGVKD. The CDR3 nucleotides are TGTGCCATCAGTGAGGGGACACGCACAGATACGCAGTATTTT. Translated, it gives CAISEGTRTDTQYF.

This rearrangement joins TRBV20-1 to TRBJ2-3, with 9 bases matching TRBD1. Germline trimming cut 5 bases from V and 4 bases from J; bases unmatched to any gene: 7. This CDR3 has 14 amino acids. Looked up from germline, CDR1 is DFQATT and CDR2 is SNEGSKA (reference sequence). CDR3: CSAGTTGGADTQYF. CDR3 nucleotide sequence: TGCAGTGCTGGAACTACAGGGGGCGCAGATACGCAGTATTTT.

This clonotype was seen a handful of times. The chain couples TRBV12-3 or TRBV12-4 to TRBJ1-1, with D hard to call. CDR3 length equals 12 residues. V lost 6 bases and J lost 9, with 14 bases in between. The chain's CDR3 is CASSPVGPQAFF. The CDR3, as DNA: TGTGCCAGCAGCCCGGTCGGACCACAAGCTTTCTTT.

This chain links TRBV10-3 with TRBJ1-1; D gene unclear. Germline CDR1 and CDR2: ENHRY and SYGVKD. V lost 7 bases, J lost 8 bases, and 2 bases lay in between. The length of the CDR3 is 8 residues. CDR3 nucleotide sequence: TGTGCCATCAAGGAAGCTTTCTTT. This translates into CAIKEAFF.

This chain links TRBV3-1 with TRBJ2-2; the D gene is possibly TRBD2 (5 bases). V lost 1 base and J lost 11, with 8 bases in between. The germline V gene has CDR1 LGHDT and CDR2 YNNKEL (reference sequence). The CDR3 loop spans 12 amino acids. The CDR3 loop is CASSQVEDELFF. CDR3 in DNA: TGTGCCAGCAGCCAAGTGGAGGACGAGCTGTTTTTT.

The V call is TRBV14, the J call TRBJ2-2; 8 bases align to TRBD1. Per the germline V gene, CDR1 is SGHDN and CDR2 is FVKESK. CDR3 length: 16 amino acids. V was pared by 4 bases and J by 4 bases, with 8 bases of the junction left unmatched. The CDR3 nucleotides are TGTGCCAGCAGCCCCCGGACAGGGAGGAGCACCGGGGAGCTGTTTTTT. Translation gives CASSPRTGRSTGELFF.

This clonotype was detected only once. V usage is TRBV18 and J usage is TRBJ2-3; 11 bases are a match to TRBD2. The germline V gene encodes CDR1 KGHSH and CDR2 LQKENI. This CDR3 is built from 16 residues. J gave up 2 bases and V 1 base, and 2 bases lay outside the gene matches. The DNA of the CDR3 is TGTGCCAGCTCACCACGTAGCGGGAGGGACACAGATACGCAGTATTTT. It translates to CASSPRSGRDTDTQYF.

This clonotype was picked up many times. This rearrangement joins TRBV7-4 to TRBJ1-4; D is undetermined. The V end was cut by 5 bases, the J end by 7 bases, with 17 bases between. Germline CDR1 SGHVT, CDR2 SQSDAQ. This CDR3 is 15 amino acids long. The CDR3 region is CASSNPPGCCEKLFF. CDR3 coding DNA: TGTGCCAGCAGCAACCCGCCGGGATGTTGTGAAAAACTGTTTTTT.

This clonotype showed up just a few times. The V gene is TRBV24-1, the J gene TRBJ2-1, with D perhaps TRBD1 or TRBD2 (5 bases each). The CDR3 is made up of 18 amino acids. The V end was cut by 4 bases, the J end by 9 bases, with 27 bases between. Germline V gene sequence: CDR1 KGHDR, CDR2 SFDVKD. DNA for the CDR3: TGTGCCACCAGTGACGGCCCATCGGGACGGGTAGGTTATGGTGAGCAGTTCTTC. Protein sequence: CATSDGPSGRVGYGEQFF.

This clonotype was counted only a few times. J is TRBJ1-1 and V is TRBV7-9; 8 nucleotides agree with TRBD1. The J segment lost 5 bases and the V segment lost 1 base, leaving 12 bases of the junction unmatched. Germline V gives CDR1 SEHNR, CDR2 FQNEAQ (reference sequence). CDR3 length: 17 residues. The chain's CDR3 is CASSLVAGGVGGTEAFF. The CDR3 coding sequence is TGTGCCAGCAGCTTAGTGGCAGGGGGCGTTGGAGGAACTGAAGCTTTCTTT.

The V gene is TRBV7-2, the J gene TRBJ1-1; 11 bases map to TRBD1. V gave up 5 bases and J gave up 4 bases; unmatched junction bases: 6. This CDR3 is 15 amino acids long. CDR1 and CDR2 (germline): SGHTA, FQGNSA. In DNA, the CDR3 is TGTGCCAGCAGCCCCCGGACAGGGGGCAGCACTGAAGCTTTCTTT. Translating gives CASSPRTGGSTEAFF.

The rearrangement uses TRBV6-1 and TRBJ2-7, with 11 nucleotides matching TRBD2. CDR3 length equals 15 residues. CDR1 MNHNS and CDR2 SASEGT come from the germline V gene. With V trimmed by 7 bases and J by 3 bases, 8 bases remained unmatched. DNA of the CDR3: TGTGCCAGCATCCTAGCGGGGGGCTCTTTCTACGAGCAGTACTTC. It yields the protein CASILAGGSFYEQYF.

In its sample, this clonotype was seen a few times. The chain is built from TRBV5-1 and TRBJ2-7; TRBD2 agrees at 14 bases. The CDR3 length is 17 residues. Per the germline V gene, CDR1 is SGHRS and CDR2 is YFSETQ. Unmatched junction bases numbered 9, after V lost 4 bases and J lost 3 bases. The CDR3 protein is CASSPSPGLAGGYEQYF. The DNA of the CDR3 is TGCGCCAGCAGCCCATCGCCCGGACTAGCGGGGGGCTACGAGCAGTACTTC. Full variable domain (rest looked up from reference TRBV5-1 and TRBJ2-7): KAGVTQTPRYLIKTRGQQVTLSCSPISGHRSVSWYQQTPGQGLQFLFEYFSETQRNKGNFPGRFSGRQFSNSRSEMNVSTLELGDSALYLCASSPSPGLAGGYEQYFGPGTRLTVT.

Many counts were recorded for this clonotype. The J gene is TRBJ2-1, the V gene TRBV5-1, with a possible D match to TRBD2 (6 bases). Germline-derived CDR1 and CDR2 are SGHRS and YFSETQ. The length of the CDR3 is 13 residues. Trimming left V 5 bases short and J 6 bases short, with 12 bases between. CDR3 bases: TGCGCCAGCAGGGGGGACGGGGGCAATGAGCAGTTCTTC. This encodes CASRGDGGNEQFF.

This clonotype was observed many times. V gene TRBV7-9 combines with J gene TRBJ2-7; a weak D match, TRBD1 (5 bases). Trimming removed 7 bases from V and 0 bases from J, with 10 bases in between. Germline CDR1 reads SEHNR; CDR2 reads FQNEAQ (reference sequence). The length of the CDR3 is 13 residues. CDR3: CASKRDSSYEQYF. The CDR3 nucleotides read TGTGCCAGCAAACGCGACAGCTCCTACGAGCAGTACTTC.

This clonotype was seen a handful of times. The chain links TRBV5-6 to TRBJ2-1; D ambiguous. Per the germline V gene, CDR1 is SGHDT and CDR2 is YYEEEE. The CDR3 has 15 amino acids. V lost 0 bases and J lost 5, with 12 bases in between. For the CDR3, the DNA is TGTGCCAGCAGCTTGGGGCCCTACCCTAACAATGAGCAGTTCTTC. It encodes CASSLGPYPNNEQFF.

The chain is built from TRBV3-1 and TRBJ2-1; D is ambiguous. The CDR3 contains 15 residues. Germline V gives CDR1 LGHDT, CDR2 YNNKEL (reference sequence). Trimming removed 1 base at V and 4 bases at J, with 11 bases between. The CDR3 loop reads CASSQVRTLYNEQFF. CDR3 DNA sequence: TGTGCCAGCAGCCAAGTACGGACCTTATACAATGAGCAGTTCTTC.

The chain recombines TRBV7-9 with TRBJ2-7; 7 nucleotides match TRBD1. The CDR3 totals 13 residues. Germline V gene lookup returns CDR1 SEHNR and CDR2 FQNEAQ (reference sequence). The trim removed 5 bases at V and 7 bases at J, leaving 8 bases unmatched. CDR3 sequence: CASSLGRQGEQYF. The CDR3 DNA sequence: TGTGCCAGCAGCCTAGGTCGACAGGGAGAGCAGTACTTC. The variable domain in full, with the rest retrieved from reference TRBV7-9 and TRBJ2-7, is DTGVSQNPRHKITKRGQNVTFRCDPISEHNRLYWYRQTLGQGPEFLTYFQNEAQLEKSRLLSDRFSAERPKGSFSTLEIQRTEQGDSAMYLCASSLGRQGEQYFGPGTRLTVT.

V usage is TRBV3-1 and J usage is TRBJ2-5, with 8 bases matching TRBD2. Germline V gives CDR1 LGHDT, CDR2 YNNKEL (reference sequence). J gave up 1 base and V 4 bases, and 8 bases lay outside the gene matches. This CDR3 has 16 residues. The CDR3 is CASSPLGSGSQETQYF. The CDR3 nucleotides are TGTGCCAGCAGCCCCCTAGGGAGCGGGAGCCAAGAGACCCAGTACTTC.

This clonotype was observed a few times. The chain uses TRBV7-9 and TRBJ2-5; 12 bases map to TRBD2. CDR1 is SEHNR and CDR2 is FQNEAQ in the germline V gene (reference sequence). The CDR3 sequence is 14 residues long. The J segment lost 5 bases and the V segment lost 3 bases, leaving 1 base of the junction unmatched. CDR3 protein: CASSFTSGRETQYF. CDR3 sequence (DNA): TGTGCCAGCAGCTTTACTAGCGGGAGGGAGACCCAGTACTTC.

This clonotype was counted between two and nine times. CDR3 amino acids: CSARGGRGSREQFF. The CDR3 DNA reads as TGCAGTGCTAGAGGCGGGAGGGGATCTCGTGAGCAGTTCTTC. The genes are TRBV20-1 and TRBJ2-1, with 9 bases aligning to TRBD2. Germline CDR1 reads DFQATT; CDR2 reads SNEGSKA (reference sequence). The trim removed 1 base at V and 9 bases at J, leaving 7 bases unmatched. CDR3 size: 14 residues.

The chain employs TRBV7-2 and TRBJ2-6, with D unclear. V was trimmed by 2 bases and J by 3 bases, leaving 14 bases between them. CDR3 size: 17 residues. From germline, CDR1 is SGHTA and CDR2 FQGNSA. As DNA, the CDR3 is TGTGCCAGCAGCTTAATCGGGTCGGCTAATGGGGCCAACGTCCTGACTTTC. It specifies CASSLIGSANGANVLTF.

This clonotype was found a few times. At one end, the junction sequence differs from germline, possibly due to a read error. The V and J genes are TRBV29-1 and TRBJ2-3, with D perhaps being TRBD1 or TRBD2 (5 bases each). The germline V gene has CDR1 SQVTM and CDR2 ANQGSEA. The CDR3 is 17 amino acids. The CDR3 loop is CRRSVGGPYESTDTQYF. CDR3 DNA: TGTAGACGCAGCGTTGGGGGACCGTACGAGAGCACAGATACGCAGTATTTT.

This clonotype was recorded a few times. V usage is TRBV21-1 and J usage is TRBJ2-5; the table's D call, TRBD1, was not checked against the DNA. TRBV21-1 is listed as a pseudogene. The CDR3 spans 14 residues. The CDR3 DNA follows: TGTGCCAGCAGCAGAGACAGGGAGCAAGAGACCCAGTACTTC. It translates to CASSRDREQETQYF.

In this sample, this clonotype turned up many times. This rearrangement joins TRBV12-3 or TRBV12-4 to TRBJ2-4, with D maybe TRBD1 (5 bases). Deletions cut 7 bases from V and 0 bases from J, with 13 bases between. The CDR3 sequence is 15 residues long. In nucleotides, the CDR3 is TGTGCCAGCACAAAGACAGACCTAGCCAAAAACATTCAGTACTTC. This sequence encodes CASTKTDLAKNIQYF.